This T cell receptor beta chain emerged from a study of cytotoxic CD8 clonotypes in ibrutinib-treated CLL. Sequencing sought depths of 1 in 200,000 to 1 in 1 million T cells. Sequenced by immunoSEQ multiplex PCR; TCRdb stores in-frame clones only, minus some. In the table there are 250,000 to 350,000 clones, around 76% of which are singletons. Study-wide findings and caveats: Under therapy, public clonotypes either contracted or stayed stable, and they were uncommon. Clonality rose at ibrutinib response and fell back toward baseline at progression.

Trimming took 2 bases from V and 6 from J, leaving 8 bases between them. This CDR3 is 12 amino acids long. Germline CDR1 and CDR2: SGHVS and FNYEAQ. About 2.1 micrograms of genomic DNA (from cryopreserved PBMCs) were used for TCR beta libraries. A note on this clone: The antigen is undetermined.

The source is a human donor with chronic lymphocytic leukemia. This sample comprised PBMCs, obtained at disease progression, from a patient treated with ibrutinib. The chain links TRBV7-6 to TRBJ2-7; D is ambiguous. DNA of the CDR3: TGTGCCAGCAGCTTATTTGTCTCCGAGCAGTACTTC. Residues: CASSLFVSEQYF.